A single sample gave rise to the 26 T cell receptor beta chains below, sequenced in a study of T cells in Graves' hyperthyroidism and ophthalmopathy. There were TCR beta CDR3 regions amplified from RNA transcripts. Primed by the HTBI set, a first-round RT-PCR was run on the TCR CDR3. TCRdb itself ran the multiplex PCR reads through MiXCR, one entry per CDR3 protein. The table records approximately 380,000 distinct CDR3 sequences, under 20% of them present only once. The sample was blood. The receptors stem from a woman between 18 and 30 years old with Graves' hyperthyroidism.

The V gene is TRBV9, the J gene TRBJ2-3, with D perhaps matching TRBD2 (6 bases). The CDR3 totals 17 residues. Looked up from germline, CDR1 is SGDLS and CDR2 is YYNGEE. Trimming shortened V by 0 bases and J by 0 bases, and 14 bases separated the two germline ends. The CDR3 loop reads CASSVGWSSGSTDTQYF. CDR3 nucleotides: TGTGCCAGCAGCGTAGGGTGGAGTAGCGGAAGCACAGATACGCAGTATTTT.

This clonotype was detected a few times. A much larger clone sits a single nucleotide away, making a read error possible. The V call is TRBV7-3, the J call TRBJ1-1; 11 bases match TRBD1. Germline V CDR1 and CDR2: SGHTA, FQGTGA. The CDR3 runs 14 residues. The CDR3 spells CASSSGQGATEACF. The CDR3 DNA reads TGTGCCAGCAGCTCAGGACAGGGGGCGACTGAAGCTTGCTTT.

This clonotype came up many times. This chain joins TRBV12-3 or TRBV12-4 and TRBJ2-5, with 10 bases matching TRBD2. This CDR3 is built from 15 residues. The V segment lost 6 bases and the J segment 2 bases; nucleotides outside the gene matches: 6. CDR3 sequence: CASRPMTSGQETQYF. The CDR3, as DNA: TGTGCCAGCAGGCCTATGACTAGCGGGCAAGAGACCCAGTACTTC.

This clonotype appeared many times. The J gene is TRBJ2-7, the V gene TRBV6-1; D unclear. V was clipped by 0 bases and J by 2 bases, with 5 bases between them. The CDR3 length is 13 residues. In germline, CDR1 is MNHNS, CDR2 SASEGT. CDR3 in DNA: TGTGCCAGCAGTGAAGCGCTTCCCTACGAGCAGTACTTC. Its translation: CASSEALPYEQYF.

This clonotype has at least ten counts. The chain has TRBV27 and TRBJ1-1; possible D gene TRBD1, 5 bases. Trimming took off 2 bases at V and 5 bases at J, with 15 bases between the two ends. There are 15 residues in the CDR3. The V gene's germline CDR1 is MNHEY and CDR2 SMNVEV (reference sequence). The CDR3, as DNA: TGTGCCAGCAGTTTAAGCATAGGGGCGGGGACTGAAGCTTTCTTT. Amino acids: CASSLSIGAGTEAFF.

The table lists this clonotype with many counts. The chain links TRBV28 to TRBJ1-2; no clear D. Germline CDR1 is MDHEN and CDR2 is SYDVKM. With 4 bases removed from V and 3 bases from J, the gap between germline ends came to 9 bases. The CDR3 totals 13 residues. The CDR3, as DNA: TGTGCCAGCAGTTCTGGGAGATACTATGGCTACACCTTC. This sequence encodes CASSSGRYYGYTF.

This clonotype has ten or more counts. The chain combines TRBV12-3 or TRBV12-4 with TRBJ1-1; 7 nucleotides line up with TRBD1. The ends lost 2 bases at V and 11 bases at J; junction bases unmatched: 11. The CDR3 sequence is 14 residues long. The CDR3 DNA reads TGTGCCAGCAGTTTACCTACCTCAGACAGGGTGGCTTTCTTT. It codes for CASSLPTSDRVAFF.

This clonotype was seen at least ten times. This rearrangement joins TRBV2 to TRBJ1-2; the D gene is possibly TRBD1 (5 bases). This CDR3 spans 12 amino acids. Germline V gives CDR1 SNHLY, CDR2 FYNNEI. Trimming removed 8 bases at V and 4 bases at J, with 11 bases between. The CDR3 is CASRVQGYGYTF. The CDR3 nucleotides read TGTGCCAGCCGGGTCCAGGGCTATGGCTACACCTTC. Complete variable domain (other parts from reference TRBV2 and TRBJ1-2): EPEVTQTPSHQVTQMGQEVILRCVPISNHLYFYWYRQILGQKVEFLVSFYNNEISEKSEIFDDQFSVERPDGSNFTLKIRSTKLEDSAMYFCASRVQGYGYTFGSGTRLTVV.

This clonotype has at least ten counts. A read error is likely, as this CDR3 ends without the conserved phenylalanine or tryptophan. The rearrangement uses TRBV6-1 and TRBJ2-7; D is uncertain. This CDR3 has 12 amino acids. Trimming shortened V by 7 bases and J by 6 bases, and 13 bases separated the two germline ends. CDR1 and CDR2 from the germline V gene are MNHNS and SASEGT. The CDR3, as DNA: TGTGCCAGCATCGGCCGACCCTCCGAGCAGTACCTC. It specifies CASIGRPSEQYL.

In its sample, this clonotype was seen many times. The chain recombines TRBV6-2 or TRBV6-3 with TRBJ1-2; a weak D match, TRBD1 (5 bases). The CDR3 extends over 15 amino acids. CDR1 and CDR2 from the germline V gene are MNHEY and SVGEGT. V lost 6 bases and J 7 bases, leaving 21 bases between the germline ends. The CDR3 sequence is CASSLTLAGTGGYTF. CDR3 coding DNA: TGTGCCAGCAGCCTAACCCTGGCAGGGACCGGTGGCTACACCTTC.

There are many counts of this clonotype. V and J are TRBV18 and TRBJ2-7, with D possibly being TRBD2 (5 bases). This CDR3 has 14 residues. V was trimmed by 3 bases and J by 1 base, leaving 10 bases between them. Germline V gene sequence: CDR1 KGHSH, CDR2 LQKENI. The CDR3 region has the DNA TGTGCCAGCTCACCGCGGGCGGAATCCTACGAGCAGTACTTC. Encoded protein: CASSPRAESYEQYF.

The chain has TRBV12-3 or TRBV12-4 and TRBJ1-3, with D tentatively TRBD1 (5 bases). V was cut by 5 bases and J by 0 bases, with 17 bases left in between. The CDR3 has 17 residues. CDR3 nucleotide sequence: TGTGCCAGCAGTCCTTCGGGGCCAGGGACCTCTGGAAACACCATATATTTT. Its protein product is CASSPSGPGTSGNTIYF.

The sample holds many counts of this clonotype. The genes are TRBV28 and TRBJ1-2; no clear D gene. This CDR3 is 14 amino acids long. V dropped 7 bases and J dropped 8 bases, with 20 bases sitting between them. CDR1 and CDR2 (germline): MDHEN, SYDVKM. CDR3 bases: TGTGCCAGCACCACCCCCGAGAACCTGGGAGGCTACACCTTC. Translation: CASTTPENLGGYTF.

This clonotype has at least ten counts. The chain has TRBV6-9 and TRBJ2-5; no clear D. This CDR3 is built from 16 residues. The germline CDR1 and CDR2 sequences are MNHGY and SVAAGI. Trimming stripped 7 bases from V and 5 bases from J, with 23 bases between. CDR3 DNA sequence: TGTGCCAGCAATGGGCAGAGAACAAGTTGGCAGGAGACCCAGTACTTC. Encoded protein: CASNGQRTSWQETQYF.

This clonotype was seen at least ten times. The chain recombines TRBV4-2 with TRBJ1-2, with a possible D match to TRBD1 (5 bases). The germline V gene has CDR1 LGHNA and CDR2 YNFKEQ. V lost 3 bases to trimming and J lost 1 base, with 6 bases between them. This CDR3 region has 13 residues. CDR3 loop: CASSHQGNYGYTF. CDR3 nucleotides: TGTGCCAGCAGCCACCAGGGTAACTATGGCTACACCTTC.

This clonotype was picked up many times. V and J are TRBV6-1 and TRBJ1-5; the match to TRBD1 covers 9 bases. Germline V gene lookup returns CDR1 MNHNS and CDR2 SASEGT. V trimming: 4 bases; J trimming: 1 base; junction bases outside the gene matches: 5. The CDR3 is 16 residues long. For the CDR3, the DNA is TGTGCCAGCAGTGTGTCGACAGGGGGAAGCAATCAGCCCCAGCATTTT. The encoded protein is CASSVSTGGSNQPQHF.

This clonotype was recorded at least ten times. This chain connects TRBV18 to TRBJ1-2; no firm D call. Germline lookup yields CDR1 KGHSH and CDR2 LQKENI. This CDR3 is 12 amino acids long. V was cut by 3 bases and J by 6 bases, with 8 bases left in between. The CDR3 is CASSPRGDGYTF. CDR3 DNA: TGTGCCAGCTCACCTCGGGGAGATGGCTACACCTTC. Looking up the rest from reference TRBV18 and TRBJ1-2 gives the full variable domain: NAGVMQNPRHLVRRRGQEARLRCSPMKGHSHVYWYRQLPEEGLKFMVYLQKENIIDESGMPKERFSAEFPKEGPSILRIQQVVRGDSAAYFCASSPRGDGYTFGSGTRLTVV.

This clonotype was detected many times. The CDR3 DNA follows: TGTGCCAGCAGTTGGACCGGGACTAGCCGCTACGAGCAGTACTTC. This sequence encodes CASSWTGTSRYEQYF. The chain is built from TRBV27 and TRBJ2-7; 9 bases line up with TRBD2. Per germline, CDR1 MNHEY and CDR2 SMNVEV (reference sequence). The CDR3 is made up of 15 amino acids. Losses at the gene ends were 4 bases for V and 3 bases for J; bases not matched to a gene: 7.

The V gene is TRBV11-2, the J gene TRBJ2-4; 12 bases line up with TRBD2. The V segment lost 0 bases and the J segment 6 bases; nucleotides outside the gene matches: 6. Germline CDR1 is SGHAT and CDR2 is FQNNGV. The CDR3 length is 17 residues. The CDR3 region is CASSLEGTSGPGNIQYF. CDR3 DNA: TGTGCCAGCAGCTTAGAAGGGACTAGCGGGCCCGGAAACATTCAGTACTTC.

This clonotype appeared many times. The genes are TRBV12-3 or TRBV12-4 and TRBJ1-1; 8 bases map to TRBD1. The CDR3 covers 12 residues. V dropped 5 bases and J dropped 4; count of bases not matched to a gene: 0. CDR3 sequence: CASSGTGTEAFF. CDR3 in DNA: TGTGCCAGCAGTGGGACAGGCACTGAAGCTTTCTTT.

Many counts were recorded for this clonotype. The junction shows a germline mismatch at one end, possibly a read error. The gene calls are TRBV5-1 and TRBJ2-2, with 7 positions matching TRBD1. CDR3 length: 13 residues. Germline V gene lookup returns CDR1 SGHRS and CDR2 YFSETQ. The CDR3 DNA sequence: TGTGCCAGCAGCCTACAGGGGCCCGGGGAGCTGTTTTTT. This gives the protein CASSLQGPGELFF.

This clonotype occurred many times. The V gene is TRBV20-1, the J gene TRBJ1-2; a weak D match, TRBD1 (5 bases). In germline, CDR1 is DFQATT, CDR2 SNEGSKA (reference sequence). V was clipped by 0 bases and J by 7 bases, with 12 bases between them. The CDR3 consists of 13 residues. The CDR3, as DNA: TGCAGTGCTAGAGATGAGGGACCCAGTGGCTACACCTTC. Translating gives CSARDEGPSGYTF.

This clonotype turned up a few times. As DNA, the CDR3 is TGTGCCATCAGTGAGTCGGGGACTGCCTCCGGAAACACCATATATTTT. Encoded protein: CAISESGTASGNTIYF. The chain is built from TRBV10-3 and TRBJ1-3; possibly TRBD1 for D (5 bases). The length of the CDR3 is 16 residues. Germline loops: CDR1 ENHRY, CDR2 SYGVKD. V was pared by 0 bases and J by 4 bases, with 13 bases between.

The chain recombines TRBV12-3 or TRBV12-4 with TRBJ2-2; D tentatively fits TRBD1 or TRBD2 (5 bases each). The ends were cut back, 5 bases at V and 7 bases at J, with 23 bases in the middle. The CDR3 runs to 17 residues. The CDR3 reads CASSLWGSPAGGGELFF. The CDR3 DNA sequence: TGTGCCAGCAGTCTATGGGGCAGTCCGGCGGGTGGCGGGGAGCTGTTTTTT.

This clonotype was seen many times. This sequence joins TRBV25-1 and TRBJ2-2; D unclear. V was cut by 4 bases and J by 1 base, with 10 bases left in between. The CDR3 runs to 15 residues. The germline V gene encodes CDR1 MGHDK and CDR2 SYGVNS. The CDR3 region has the DNA TGTGCCAGCAGTGGGTCGGTCGTGAACACCGGGGAGCTGTTTTTT. It specifies CASSGSVVNTGELFF.

V gene TRBV6-5 combines with J gene TRBJ1-1; D not certain. CDR1 is MNHEY, CDR2 SVGAGI, per germline. The CDR3 spans 13 residues. Between the trimmed V and J ends, which lost 3 bases and 4 bases, there was a span of 9 bases. CDR3 bases: TGTGCCAGCAGTTATGAGGTGGCCACTGAAGCTTTCTTT. Translated: CASSYEVATEAFF.